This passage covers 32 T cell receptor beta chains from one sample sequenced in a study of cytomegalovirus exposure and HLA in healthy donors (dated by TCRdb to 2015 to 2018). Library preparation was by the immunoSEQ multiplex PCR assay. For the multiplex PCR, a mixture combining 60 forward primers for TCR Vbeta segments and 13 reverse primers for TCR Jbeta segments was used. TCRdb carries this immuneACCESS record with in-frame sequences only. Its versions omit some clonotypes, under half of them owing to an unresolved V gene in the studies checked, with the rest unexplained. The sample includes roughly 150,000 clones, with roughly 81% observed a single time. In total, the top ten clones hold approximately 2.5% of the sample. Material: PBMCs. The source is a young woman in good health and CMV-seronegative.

The CDR3 DNA is TGTGCCACCAGCCAAGGGACTAGCGGCTACGAGCAGTACTTC. Translation gives CATSQGTSGYEQYF. The V and J genes are TRBV15 and TRBJ2-7; 11 bases agree with TRBD2. Germline-derived CDR1 and CDR2 are LNHNV and YYDKDF (reference sequence). J gave up 3 bases and V 5 bases, and 3 bases lay outside the gene matches. CDR3 size: 14 residues.

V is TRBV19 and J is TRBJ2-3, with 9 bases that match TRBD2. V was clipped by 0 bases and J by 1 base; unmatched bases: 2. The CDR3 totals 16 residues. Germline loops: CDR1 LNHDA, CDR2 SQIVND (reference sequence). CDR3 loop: CASSIEVAGGTDTQYF. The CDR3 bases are TGTGCCAGTAGTATAGAGGTAGCGGGGGGCACAGATACGCAGTATTTT.

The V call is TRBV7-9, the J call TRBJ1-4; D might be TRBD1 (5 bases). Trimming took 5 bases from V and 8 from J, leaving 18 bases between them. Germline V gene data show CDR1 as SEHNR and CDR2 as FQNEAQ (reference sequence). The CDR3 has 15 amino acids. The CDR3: CASSGGKIESEKLFF. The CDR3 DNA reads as TGTGCCAGCAGCGGGGGGAAAATCGAATCGGAAAAACTGTTTTTT.

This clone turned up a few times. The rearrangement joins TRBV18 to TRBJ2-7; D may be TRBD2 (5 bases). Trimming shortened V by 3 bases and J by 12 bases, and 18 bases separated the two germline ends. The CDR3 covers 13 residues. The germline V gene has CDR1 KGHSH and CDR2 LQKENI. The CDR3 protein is CASSPQVGGPRYF. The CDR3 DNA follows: TGTGCCAGCTCACCCCAGGTAGGAGGCCCGCGGTACTTC.

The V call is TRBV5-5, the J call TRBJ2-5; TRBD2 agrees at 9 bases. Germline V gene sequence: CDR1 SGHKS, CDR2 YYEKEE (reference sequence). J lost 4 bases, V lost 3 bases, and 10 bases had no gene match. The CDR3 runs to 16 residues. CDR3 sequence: CASSSRGAGGLETQYF. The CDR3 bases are TGTGCCAGCAGCTCCCGAGGAGCGGGGGGCCTAGAGACCCAGTACTTC.

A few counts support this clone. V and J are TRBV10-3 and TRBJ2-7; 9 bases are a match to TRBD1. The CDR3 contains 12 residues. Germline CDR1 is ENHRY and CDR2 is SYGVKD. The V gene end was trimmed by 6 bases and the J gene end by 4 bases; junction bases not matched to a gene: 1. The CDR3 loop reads CAISGQGYEQYF. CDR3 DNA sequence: TGTGCCATCAGCGGACAGGGGTACGAGCAGTACTTC.

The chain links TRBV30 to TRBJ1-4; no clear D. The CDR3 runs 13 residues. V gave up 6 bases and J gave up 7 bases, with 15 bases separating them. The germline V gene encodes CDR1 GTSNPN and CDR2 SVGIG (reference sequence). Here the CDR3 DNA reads TGTGCCTGCTCGCGTTCAAACCCTGAAAAACTGTTTTTT. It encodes CACSRSNPEKLFF. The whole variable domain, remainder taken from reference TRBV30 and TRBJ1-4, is SQTIHQWPATLVQPVGSPLSLECTVEGTSNPNLYWYRQAAGRGLQLLFYSVGIGQISSEVPQNLSASRPQDRQFILSSKKLLLSDSGFYLCACSRSNPEKLFFGSGTQLSVL.

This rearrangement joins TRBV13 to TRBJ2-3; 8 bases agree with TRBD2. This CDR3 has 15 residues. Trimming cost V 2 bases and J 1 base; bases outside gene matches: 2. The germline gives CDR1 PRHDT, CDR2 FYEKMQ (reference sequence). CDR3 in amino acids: CASSLTAGGTDTQYF. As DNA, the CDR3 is TGTGCCAGCAGCTTAACAGCGGGAGGCACAGATACGCAGTATTTT. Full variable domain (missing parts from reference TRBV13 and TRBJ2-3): AAGVIQSPRHLIKEKRETATLKCYPIPRHDTVYWYQQGPGQDPQFLISFYEKMQSDKGSIPDRFSAQQFSDYHSELNMSSLELGDSALYFCASSLTAGGTDTQYFGPGTRLTVL.

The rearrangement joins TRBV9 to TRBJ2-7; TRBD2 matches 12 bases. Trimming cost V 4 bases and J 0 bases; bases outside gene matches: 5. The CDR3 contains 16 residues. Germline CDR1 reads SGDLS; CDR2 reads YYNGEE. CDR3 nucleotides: TGTGCCAGCAGCTCCCGACTAGCGGGGGACTCCTACGAGCAGTACTTC. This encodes CASSSRLAGDSYEQYF.

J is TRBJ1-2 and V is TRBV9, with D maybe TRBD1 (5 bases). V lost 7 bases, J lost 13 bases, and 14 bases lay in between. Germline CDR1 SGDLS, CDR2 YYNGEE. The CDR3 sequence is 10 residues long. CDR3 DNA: TGTGCCAGCGGGGCAGGGCCATCCACCTTC. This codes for CASGAGPSTF.

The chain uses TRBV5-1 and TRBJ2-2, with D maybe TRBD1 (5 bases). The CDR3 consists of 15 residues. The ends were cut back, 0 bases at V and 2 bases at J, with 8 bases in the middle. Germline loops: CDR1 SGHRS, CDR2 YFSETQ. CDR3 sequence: CASSLARGNTGELFF. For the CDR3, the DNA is TGCGCCAGCAGCTTGGCTAGGGGAAACACCGGGGAGCTGTTTTTT. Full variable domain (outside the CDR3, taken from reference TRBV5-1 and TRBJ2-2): KAGVTQTPRYLIKTRGQQVTLSCSPISGHRSVSWYQQTPGQGLQFLFEYFSETQRNKGNFPGRFSGRQFSNSRSEMNVSTLELGDSALYLCASSLARGNTGELFFGEGSRLTVL.

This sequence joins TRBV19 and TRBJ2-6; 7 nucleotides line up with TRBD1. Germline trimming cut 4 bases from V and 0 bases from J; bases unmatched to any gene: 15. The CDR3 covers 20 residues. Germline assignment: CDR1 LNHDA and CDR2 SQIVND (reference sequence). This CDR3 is CASSRGIFRDRSSGANVLTF. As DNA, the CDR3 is TGTGCCAGTAGTAGGGGGATATTTAGGGACAGAAGCTCTGGGGCCAACGTCCTGACTTTC.

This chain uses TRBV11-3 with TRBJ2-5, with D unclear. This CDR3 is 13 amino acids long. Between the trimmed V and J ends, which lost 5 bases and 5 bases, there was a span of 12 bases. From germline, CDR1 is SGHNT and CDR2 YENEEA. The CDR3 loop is CASSRKSGETQYF. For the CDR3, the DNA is TGTGCCAGCAGCCGGAAGTCCGGGGAGACCCAGTACTTC.

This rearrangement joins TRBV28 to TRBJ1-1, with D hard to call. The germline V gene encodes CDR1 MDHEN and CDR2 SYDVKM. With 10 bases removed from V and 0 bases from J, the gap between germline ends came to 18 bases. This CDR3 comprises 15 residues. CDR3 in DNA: TGTGCCACCACCGTAGCGGGAACTATGAACACTGAAGCTTTCTTT. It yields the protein CATTVAGTMNTEAFF.

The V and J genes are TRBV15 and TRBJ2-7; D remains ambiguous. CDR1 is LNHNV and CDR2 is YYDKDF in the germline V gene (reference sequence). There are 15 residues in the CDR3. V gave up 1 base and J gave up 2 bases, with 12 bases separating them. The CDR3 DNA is TGTGCCACCAGCAGAGCTACGATGGTCCCCTACGAGCAGTACTTC. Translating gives CATSRATMVPYEQYF.

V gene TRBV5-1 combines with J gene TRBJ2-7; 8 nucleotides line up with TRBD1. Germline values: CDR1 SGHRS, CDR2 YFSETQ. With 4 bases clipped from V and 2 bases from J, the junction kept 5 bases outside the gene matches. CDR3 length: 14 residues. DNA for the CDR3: TGCGCCAGCAGCCACGGGACAGGAACCTACGAGCAGTACTTC. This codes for CASSHGTGTYEQYF.

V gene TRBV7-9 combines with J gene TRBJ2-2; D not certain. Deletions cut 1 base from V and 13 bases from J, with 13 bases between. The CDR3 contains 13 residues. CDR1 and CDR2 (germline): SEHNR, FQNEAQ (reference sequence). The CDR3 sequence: CASSLGAPTGLFF. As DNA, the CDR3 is TGTGCCAGCAGCTTAGGGGCGCCAACCGGGCTGTTTTTT.

The CDR3 region has the DNA TGTGCCAGCTCCAGGGGCCACGAGCAGTACTTC. Translating gives CASSRGHEQYF. The chain has TRBV27 and TRBJ2-7; weak D call: TRBD1 (6 bases). The V gene lost 8 bases and the J gene lost 5 bases, with 10 bases spanning the gap. Germline V gene sequence: CDR1 MNHEY, CDR2 SMNVEV (reference sequence). This CDR3 region has 11 residues.

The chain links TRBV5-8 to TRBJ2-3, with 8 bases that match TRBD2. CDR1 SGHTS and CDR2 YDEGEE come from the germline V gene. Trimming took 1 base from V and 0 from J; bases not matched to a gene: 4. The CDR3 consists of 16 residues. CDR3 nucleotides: TGTGCCAGCAGCTTGTCGGGACTAGGTAGCACAGATACGCAGTATTTT. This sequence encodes CASSLSGLGSTDTQYF.

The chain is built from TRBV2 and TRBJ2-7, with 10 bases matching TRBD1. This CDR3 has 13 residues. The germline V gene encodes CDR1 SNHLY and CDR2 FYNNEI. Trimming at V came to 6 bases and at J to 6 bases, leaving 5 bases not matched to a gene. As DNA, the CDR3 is TGTGCCAGCAGCGGGGACAGGGGTCGCGAGCAGTACTTC. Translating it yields CASSGDRGREQYF.

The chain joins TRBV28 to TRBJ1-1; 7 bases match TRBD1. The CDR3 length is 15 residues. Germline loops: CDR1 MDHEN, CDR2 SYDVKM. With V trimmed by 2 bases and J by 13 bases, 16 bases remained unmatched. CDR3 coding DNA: TGTGCCAGCAGTTTACCCCAGGGGGTAAAGGAGTATTTTTTCTTT. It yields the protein CASSLPQGVKEYFFF.

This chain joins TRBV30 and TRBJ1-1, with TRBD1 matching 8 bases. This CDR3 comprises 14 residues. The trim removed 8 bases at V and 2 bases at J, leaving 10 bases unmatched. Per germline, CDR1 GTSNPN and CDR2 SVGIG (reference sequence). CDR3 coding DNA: TGTGCCCGCCGGGACAGGACTACCAACACTGAAGCTTTCTTT. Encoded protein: CARRDRTTNTEAFF. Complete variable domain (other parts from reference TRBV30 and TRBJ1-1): SQTIHQWPATLVQPVGSPLSLECTVEGTSNPNLYWYRQAAGRGLQLLFYSVGIGQISSEVPQNLSASRPQDRQFILSSKKLLLSDSGFYLCARRDRTTNTEAFFGQGTRLTVV.

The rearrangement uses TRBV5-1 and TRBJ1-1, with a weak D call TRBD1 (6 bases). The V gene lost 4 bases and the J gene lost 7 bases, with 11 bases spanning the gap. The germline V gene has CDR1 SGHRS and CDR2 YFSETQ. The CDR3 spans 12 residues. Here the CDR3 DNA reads TGCGCCAGCAGCATTAGGGGGAGTGAAGCTTTCTTT. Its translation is CASSIRGSEAFF.

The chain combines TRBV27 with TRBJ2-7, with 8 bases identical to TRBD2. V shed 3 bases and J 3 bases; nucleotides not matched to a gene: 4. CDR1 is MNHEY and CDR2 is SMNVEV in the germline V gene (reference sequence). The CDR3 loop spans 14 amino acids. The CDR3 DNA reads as TGTGCCAGCAGTTTCCGGGGACTAGGCTACGAGCAGTACTTC. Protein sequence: CASSFRGLGYEQYF.

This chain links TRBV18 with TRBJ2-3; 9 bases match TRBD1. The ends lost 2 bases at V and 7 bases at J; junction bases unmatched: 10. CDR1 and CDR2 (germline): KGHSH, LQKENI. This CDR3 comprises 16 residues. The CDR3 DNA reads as TGTGCCAGCTCACCAAACCCGGGACAGGGCGGAAATACGCAGTATTTT. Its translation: CASSPNPGQGGNTQYF.

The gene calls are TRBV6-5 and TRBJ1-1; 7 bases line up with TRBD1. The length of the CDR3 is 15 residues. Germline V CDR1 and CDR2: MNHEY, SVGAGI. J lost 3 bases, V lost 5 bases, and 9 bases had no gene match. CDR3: CASSKGQYGYTEAFF. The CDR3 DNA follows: TGTGCCAGCAGTAAGGGACAGTATGGCTACACTGAAGCTTTCTTT.

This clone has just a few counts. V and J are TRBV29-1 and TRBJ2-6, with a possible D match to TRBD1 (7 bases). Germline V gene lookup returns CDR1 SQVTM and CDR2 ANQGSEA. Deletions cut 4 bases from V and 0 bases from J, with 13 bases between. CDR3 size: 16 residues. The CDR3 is CSVAQGTYSGANVLTF. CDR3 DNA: TGCAGCGTTGCACAGGGGACTTACTCTGGGGCCAACGTCCTGACTTTC.

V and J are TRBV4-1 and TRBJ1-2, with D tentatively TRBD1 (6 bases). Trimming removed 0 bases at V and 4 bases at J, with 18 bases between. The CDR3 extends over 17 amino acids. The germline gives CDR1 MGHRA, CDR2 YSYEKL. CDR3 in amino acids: CASSQEKGLGASYGYTF. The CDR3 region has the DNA TGCGCCAGCAGCCAAGAAAAGGGCTTGGGGGCTTCCTATGGCTACACCTTC.

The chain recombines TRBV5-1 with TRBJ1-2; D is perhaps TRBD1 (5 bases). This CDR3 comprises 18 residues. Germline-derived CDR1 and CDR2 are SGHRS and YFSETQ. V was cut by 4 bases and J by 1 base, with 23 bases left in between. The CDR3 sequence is CASSLRTGGGRLNYGYTF. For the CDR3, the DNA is TGCGCCAGCAGCCTCCGAACGGGGGGAGGACGCCTTAACTATGGCTACACCTTC.

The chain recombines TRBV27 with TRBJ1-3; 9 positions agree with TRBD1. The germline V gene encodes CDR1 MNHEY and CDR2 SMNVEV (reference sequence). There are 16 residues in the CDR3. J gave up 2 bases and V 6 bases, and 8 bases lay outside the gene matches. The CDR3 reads CASRTLQGAPGNTIYF. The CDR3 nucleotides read TGTGCCAGCAGGACACTACAGGGGGCTCCTGGAAACACCATATATTTT.

CDR3 sequence (DNA): TGTGCCTGGAGTAGCTCTGGGGGGGGTCAGCCCCAGCATTTT. Residues: CAWSSSGGGQPQHF. This chain joins TRBV30 and TRBJ1-5; D possibly corresponds to TRBD1 (5 bases). The germline CDR1 and CDR2 sequences are GTSNPN and SVGIG (reference sequence). V lost 2 bases and J lost 6, with 14 bases in between. The CDR3 is 14 residues long.

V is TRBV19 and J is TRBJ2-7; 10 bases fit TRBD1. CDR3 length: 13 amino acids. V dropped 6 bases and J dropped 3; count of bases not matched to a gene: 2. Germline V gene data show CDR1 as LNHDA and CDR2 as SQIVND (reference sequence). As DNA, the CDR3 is TGTGCCAGTAGGCGGACAGGGGGCTACGAGCAGTACTTC. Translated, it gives CASRRTGGYEQYF.